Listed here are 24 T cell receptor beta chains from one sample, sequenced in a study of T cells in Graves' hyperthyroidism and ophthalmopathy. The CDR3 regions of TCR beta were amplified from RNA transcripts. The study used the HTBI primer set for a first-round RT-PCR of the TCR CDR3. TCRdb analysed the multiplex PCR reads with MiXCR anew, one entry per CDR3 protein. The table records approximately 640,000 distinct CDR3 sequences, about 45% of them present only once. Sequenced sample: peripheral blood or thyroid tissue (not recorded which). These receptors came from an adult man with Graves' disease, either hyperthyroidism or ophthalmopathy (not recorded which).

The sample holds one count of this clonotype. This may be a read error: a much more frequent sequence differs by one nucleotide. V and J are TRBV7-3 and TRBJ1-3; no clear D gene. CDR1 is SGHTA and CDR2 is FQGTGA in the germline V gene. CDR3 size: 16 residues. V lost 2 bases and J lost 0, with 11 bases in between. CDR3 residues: CASSLSDGSSGNTIYF. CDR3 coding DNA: TGTGCCAGCAGCTTATCCGACGGAAGCTCTGGAAACACCATATATTTT. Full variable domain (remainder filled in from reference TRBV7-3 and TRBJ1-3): GAGVSQTPSNKVTEKGKYVELRCDPISGHTALYWYRQSLGQGPEFLIYFQGTGAADDSGLPNDRFFAVRPEGSVSTLKIQRTERGDSAVYLCASSLSDGSSGNTIYFGEGSWLTVV.

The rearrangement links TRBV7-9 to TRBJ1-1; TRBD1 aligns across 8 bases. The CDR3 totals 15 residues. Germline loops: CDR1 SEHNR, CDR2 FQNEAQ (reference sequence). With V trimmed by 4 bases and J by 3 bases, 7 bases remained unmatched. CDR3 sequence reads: CASSSDRVSDTEAFF. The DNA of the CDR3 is TGTGCCAGCAGCTCGGACAGGGTATCGGACACTGAAGCTTTCTTT.

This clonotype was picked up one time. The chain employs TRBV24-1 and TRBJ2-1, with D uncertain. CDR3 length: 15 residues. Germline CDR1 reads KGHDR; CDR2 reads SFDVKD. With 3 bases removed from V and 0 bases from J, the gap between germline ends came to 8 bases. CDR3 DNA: TGTGCCACCAGTGATGCAAAAGGCTCCTACAATGAGCAGTTCTTC. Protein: CATSDAKGSYNEQFF.

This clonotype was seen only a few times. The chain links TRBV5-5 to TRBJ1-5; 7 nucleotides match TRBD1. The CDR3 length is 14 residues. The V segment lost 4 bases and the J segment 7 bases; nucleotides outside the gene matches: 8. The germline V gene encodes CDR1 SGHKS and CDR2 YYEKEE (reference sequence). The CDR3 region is CASSLGQREQPQHF. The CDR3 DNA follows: TGTGCCAGCAGCCTGGGACAGAGGGAGCAGCCCCAGCATTTT.

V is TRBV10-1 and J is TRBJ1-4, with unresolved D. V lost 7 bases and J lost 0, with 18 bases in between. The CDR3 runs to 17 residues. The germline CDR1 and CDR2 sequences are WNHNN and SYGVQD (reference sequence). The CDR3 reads CASNNNELPSTNEKLFF. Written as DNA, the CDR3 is TGCGCCAGCAATAATAACGAGCTACCTTCAACTAATGAAAAACTGTTTTTT.

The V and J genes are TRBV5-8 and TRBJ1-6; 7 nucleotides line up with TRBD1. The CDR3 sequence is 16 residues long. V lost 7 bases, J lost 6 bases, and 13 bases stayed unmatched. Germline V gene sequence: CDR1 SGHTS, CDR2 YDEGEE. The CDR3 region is CASSSTGTALNSPLHF. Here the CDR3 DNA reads TGTGCCAGCTCATCAACCGGGACAGCACTTAATTCACCCCTCCACTTT.

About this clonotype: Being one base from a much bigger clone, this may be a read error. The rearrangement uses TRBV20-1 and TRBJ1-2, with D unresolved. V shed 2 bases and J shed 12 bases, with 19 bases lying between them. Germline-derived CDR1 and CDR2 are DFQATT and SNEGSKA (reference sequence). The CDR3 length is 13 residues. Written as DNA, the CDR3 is TGCAGTGCTAGATCGTTGGGGAACGAGGGCCACACCTTC. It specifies CSARSLGNEGHTF.

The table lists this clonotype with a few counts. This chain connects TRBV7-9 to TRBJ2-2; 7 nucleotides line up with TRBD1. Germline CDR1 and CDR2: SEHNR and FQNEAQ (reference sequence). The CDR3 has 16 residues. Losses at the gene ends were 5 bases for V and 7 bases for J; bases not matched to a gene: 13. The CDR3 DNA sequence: TGTGCCAGCAGCACTGCGGACAGGACCCAACTCGGGGAGCTGTTTTTT. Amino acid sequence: CASSTADRTQLGELFF.

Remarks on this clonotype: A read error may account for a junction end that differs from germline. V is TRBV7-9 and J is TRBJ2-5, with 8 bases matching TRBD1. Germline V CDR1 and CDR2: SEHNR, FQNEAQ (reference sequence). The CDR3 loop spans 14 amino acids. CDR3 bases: TGTGCCAGCAGCTCCCAGGGGGCTCTGGAGATCCAGTACTTC. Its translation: CASSSQGALEIQYF.

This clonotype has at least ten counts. CDR3 region: CASSLKDRFYQETQYF. CDR3 sequence (DNA): TGTGCCAGCAGCCTAAAGGACAGGTTCTACCAAGAGACCCAGTACTTC. The chain recombines TRBV7-9 with TRBJ2-5, with 7 bases matching TRBD1. This CDR3 region has 16 residues. CDR1 and CDR2 (germline): SEHNR, FQNEAQ (reference sequence). V lost 5 bases, J lost 0 bases, and 9 bases stayed unmatched.

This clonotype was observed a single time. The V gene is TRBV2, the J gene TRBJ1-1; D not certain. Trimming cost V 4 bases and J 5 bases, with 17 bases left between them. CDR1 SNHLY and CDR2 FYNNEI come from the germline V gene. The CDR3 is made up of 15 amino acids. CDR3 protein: CASSVGPISGTEAFF. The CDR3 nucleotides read TGTGCCAGCAGTGTGGGCCCCATAAGTGGTACTGAAGCTTTCTTT.

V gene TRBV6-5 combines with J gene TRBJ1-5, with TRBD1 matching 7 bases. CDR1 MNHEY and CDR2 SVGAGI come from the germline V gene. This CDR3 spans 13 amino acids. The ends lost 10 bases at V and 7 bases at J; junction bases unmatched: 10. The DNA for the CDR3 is TGTGCCACCAACAGGGGACGAGCGCAGCCCCAGCATTTT. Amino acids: CATNRGRAQPQHF.

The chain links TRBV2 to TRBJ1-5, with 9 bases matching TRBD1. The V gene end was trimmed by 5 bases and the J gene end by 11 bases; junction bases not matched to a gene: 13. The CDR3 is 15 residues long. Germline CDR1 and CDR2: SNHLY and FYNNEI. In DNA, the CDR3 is TGTGCCAGCAGTTGGGACAGGGATGACGGGGGAGCCCAGCATTTT. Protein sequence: CASSWDRDDGGAQHF. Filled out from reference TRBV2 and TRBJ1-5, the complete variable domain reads EPEVTQTPSHQVTQMGQEVILRCVPISNHLYFYWYRQILGQKVEFLVSFYNNEISEKSEIFDDQFSVERPDGSNFTLKIRSTKLEDSAMYFCASSWDRDDGGAQHFGDGTRLSIL.

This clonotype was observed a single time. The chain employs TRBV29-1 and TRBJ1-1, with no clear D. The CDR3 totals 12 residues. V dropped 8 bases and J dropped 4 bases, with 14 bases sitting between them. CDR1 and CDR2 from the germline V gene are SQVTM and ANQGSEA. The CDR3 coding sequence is TGCAGCAGCCCACACCCCCTCACTGAAGCTTTCTTT. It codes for CSSPHPLTEAFF. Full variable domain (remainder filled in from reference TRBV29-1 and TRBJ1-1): SAVISQKPSRDICQRGTSLTIQCQVDSQVTMMFWYRQQPGQSLTLIATANQGSEATYESGFVIDKFPISRPNLTFSTLTVSNMSPEDSSIYLCSSPHPLTEAFFGQGTRLTVV.

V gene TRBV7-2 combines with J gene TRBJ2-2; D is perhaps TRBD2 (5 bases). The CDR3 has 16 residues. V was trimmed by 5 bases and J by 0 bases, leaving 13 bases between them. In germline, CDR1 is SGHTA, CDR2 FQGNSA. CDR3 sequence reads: CASSESGETNTGELFF. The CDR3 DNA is TGTGCCAGCAGCGAGAGCGGAGAGACGAACACCGGGGAGCTGTTTTTT.

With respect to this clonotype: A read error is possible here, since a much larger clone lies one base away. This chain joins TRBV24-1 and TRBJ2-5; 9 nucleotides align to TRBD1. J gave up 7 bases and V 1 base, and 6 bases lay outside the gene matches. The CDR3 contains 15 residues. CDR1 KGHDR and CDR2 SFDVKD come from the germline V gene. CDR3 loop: CATSDFRQGGGTQYF. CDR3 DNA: TGTGCCACCAGTGATTTCAGACAGGGGGGGGGGACCCAGTACTTC.

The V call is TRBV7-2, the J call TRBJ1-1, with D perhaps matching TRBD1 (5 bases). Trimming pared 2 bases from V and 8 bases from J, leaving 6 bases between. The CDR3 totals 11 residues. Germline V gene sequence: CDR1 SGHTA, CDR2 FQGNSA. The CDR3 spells CASSLWTEAFF. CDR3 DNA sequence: TGTGCCAGCAGCTTATGGACAGAAGCTTTCTTT. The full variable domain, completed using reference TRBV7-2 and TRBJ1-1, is GAGVSQSPSNKVTEKGKDVELRCDPISGHTALYWYRQSLGQGLEFLIYFQGNSAPDKSGLPSDRFSAERTGGSVSTLTIQRTQQEDSAVYLCASSLWTEAFFGQGTRLTVV.

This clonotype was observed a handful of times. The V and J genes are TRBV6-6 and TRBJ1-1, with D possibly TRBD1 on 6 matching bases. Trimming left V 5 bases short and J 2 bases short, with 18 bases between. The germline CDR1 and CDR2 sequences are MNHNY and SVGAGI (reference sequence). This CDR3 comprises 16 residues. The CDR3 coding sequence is TGTGCCAGCAGTATGAGAGGCAGGGGAATAAACACTGAAGCTTTCTTT. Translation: CASSMRGRGINTEAFF.

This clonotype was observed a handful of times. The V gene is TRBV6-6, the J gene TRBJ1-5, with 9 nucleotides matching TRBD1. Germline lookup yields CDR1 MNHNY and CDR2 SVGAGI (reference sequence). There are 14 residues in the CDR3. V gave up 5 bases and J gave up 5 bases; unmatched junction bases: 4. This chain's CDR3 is CASSGTGGDQPQHF. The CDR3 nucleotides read TGTGCCAGCAGTGGTACAGGGGGCGATCAGCCCCAGCATTTT.

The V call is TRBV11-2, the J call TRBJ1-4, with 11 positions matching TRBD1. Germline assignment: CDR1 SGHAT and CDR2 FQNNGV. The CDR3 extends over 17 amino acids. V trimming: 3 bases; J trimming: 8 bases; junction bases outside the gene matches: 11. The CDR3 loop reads CASSFRDRGGLAEKLFF. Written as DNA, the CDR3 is TGTGCCAGCAGCTTCCGGGACAGGGGGGGTTTGGCCGAAAAACTGTTTTTT.

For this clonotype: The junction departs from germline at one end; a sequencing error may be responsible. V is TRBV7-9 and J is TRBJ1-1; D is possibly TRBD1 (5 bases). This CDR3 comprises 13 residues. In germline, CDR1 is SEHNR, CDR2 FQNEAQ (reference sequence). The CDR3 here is CASSIAGFTEVFF. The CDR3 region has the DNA TGTGCCAGTAGTATCGCAGGGTTCACTGAAGTTTTCTTT.

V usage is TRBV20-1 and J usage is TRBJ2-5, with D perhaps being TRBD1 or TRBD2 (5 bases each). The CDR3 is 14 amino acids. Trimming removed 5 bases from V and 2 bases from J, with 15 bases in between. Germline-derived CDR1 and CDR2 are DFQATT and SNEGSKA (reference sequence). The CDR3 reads CSAYPGTQQETQYF. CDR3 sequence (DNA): TGCAGTGCTTACCCCGGGACCCAGCAAGAGACCCAGTACTTC.

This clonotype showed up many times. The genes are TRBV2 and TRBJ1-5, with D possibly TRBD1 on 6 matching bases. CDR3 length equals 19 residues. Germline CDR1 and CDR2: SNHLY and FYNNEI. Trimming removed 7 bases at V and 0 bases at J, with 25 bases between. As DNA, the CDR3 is TGTGCCAGCACATTGTCCGGGACACCTTCCCGCTATAGCAATCAGCCCCAGCATTTT. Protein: CASTLSGTPSRYSNQPQHF. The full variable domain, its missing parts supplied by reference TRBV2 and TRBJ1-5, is EPEVTQTPSHQVTQMGQEVILRCVPISNHLYFYWYRQILGQKVEFLVSFYNNEISEKSEIFDDQFSVERPDGSNFTLKIRSTKLEDSAMYFCASTLSGTPSRYSNQPQHFGDGTRLSIL.

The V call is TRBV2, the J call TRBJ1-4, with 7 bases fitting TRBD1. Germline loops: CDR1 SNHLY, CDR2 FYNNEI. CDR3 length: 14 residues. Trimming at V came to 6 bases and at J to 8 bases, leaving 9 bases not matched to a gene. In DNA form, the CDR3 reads TGTGCCAGCAGGGATGGACAGGTTGGCGAAAAACTGTTTTTT. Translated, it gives CASRDGQVGEKLFF.